These 7 T cell receptor beta chains came from one sample sequenced in a study of blood T cell repertoires in COVID-19. Clones were sequenced by immunoSEQ multiplex PCR, and TCRdb holds only the in-frame ones, with some missing. Of over 200,000 clones listed, approximately 83% are singletons. The specimen was peripheral blood. The receptors derive from a woman in her thirties or forties with active or convalescent COVID-19.

The V call is TRBV28, the J call TRBJ1-1, with 9 bases lining up with TRBD1. Losses at the gene ends were 5 bases for V and 3 bases for J; bases not matched to a gene: 19. Germline lookup yields CDR1 MDHEN and CDR2 SYDVKM. This CDR3 has 19 amino acids. The CDR3 DNA is TGTGCCAGCAGTAAGGAGGCCTCATTGTGGGGACAGGGTGACACTGAAGCTTTCTTT. Protein: CASSKEASLWGQGDTEAFF.

The chain recombines TRBV3-1 (or the pseudogene TRBV3-2) with TRBJ1-2; 10 bases are shared with TRBD1. Germline V gene lookup returns CDR1 LGHDT and CDR2 YNNKEL (reference sequence). This CDR3 contains 16 residues. V lost 3 bases to trimming and J lost 7 bases; unmatched junction nucleotides: 11. CDR3 nucleotide sequence: TGTGCCAGCAGCCAGGCGCCGGGACAGGGGAGAGGTGGCTACACCTTC. Translating it yields CASSQAPGQGRGGYTF.

The J gene is TRBJ2-2, the V gene TRBV9; D remains unclear. Per germline, CDR1 SGDLS and CDR2 YYNGEE. The CDR3 runs to 12 residues. Deletions cut 1 base from V and 6 bases from J, with 4 bases between. This CDR3 reads CASSVLSGELFF. The CDR3 nucleotides are TGTGCCAGCAGCGTACTTTCCGGGGAGCTGTTTTTT.

The chain recombines TRBV18 with TRBJ1-1; no definite D call. Trimming removed 1 base from V and 3 bases from J, with 6 bases in between. Germline CDR1 is KGHSH and CDR2 is LQKENI. The CDR3 totals 13 residues. For the CDR3, the DNA is TGTGCCAGCTCACCACGGGGAGACACTGAAGCTTTCTTT. Protein: CASSPRGDTEAFF.

The gene calls are TRBV4-3 and TRBJ2-5; a possible D gene is TRBD1 (6 bases). This CDR3 has 17 amino acids. Looked up from germline, CDR1 is LGHNA and CDR2 is YSLEER. V lost 1 base and J lost 4, with 19 bases in between. CDR3 DNA sequence: TGCGCCAGCAGCCAAGGAACTCGTGGGGGCAAGTTAGAGACCCAGTACTTC. Amino acid sequence: CASSQGTRGGKLETQYF.

The chain links TRBV19 to TRBJ1-5, with D possibly being TRBD1 (5 bases). Germline loops: CDR1 LNHDA, CDR2 SQIVND (reference sequence). V was pared by 3 bases and J by 2 bases, with 17 bases between. The CDR3 covers 17 residues. The CDR3 sequence: CASSIFPLGGGNQPQHF. DNA for the CDR3: TGTGCCAGTAGTATTTTCCCCCTCGGGGGTGGCAATCAGCCCCAGCATTTT.

In this sample, this clone turned up once. The V and J genes are TRBV5-1 and TRBJ1-3; the D is unclear. CDR3 length: 14 amino acids. Looked up from germline, CDR1 is SGHRS and CDR2 is YFSETQ. V was cut by 4 bases and J by 3 bases, with 11 bases left in between. The CDR3 region has the DNA TGCGCCAGCAGCGTCGGATCAGGTGGAAACACCATATATTTT. The encoded protein is CASSVGSGGNTIYF.